The 4 T cell receptor beta chains listed next were all sequenced from one sample in a study of post-analysis software for immune sequencing data. Antigens for these TCRs are unknown. Study results and caveats: When patients were compared with controls, about five TRBV segments were more frequent, TRBV5-6, TRBV5-1 and TRBV20-1 among them.

Unique molecular identifiers had been added to the TCR beta cDNA libraries. TCRdb used MiXCR to reprocess the PCR reads, holding one entry per CDR3 protein. The table records about 180,000 distinct CDR3 sequences, around 28% of them present only once. The sample was blood. The receptor source for this set is a girl aged 10 to 17 with multiple sclerosis.

This clonotype has only a few counts. The rearrangement uses TRBV7-2 and TRBJ2-5, with a possible D match to TRBD2 (6 bases). CDR1 is SGHTA, CDR2 FQGNSA, per germline. V lost 5 bases to trimming and J lost 13 bases, with 14 bases between them. The CDR3 is 11 residues long. The CDR3 region has the DNA TGTGCCAGCAGCCTATGGCGGGACGTGTACTTC. The encoded protein is CASSLWRDVYF.

To note about this clonotype: A read error may explain this, as a much larger clone is one base away. The rearrangement links TRBV12-3 or TRBV12-4 to TRBJ2-3; 7 positions agree with TRBD2. CDR3 length: 15 residues. V dropped 2 bases and J dropped 2; count of bases not matched to a gene: 4. CDR3 sequence reads: CASSLPSGNTDTQYF. The CDR3 DNA is TGTGCCAGCAGTTTACCTAGCGGTAACACAGATACGCAGTATTTT.

This clonotype was found many times. The V and J genes are TRBV9 and TRBJ2-1; D is uncertain. Trimming pared 0 bases from V and 5 bases from J, leaving 15 bases between. The germline V gene encodes CDR1 SGDLS and CDR2 YYNGEE. This CDR3 has 16 residues. DNA for the CDR3: TGTGCCAGCAGCGTAGCTCTGCTCGATCAGAACAATGAGCAGTTCTTC. Protein sequence: CASSVALLDQNNEQFF.

Regarding this clonotype: No DNA is shown, since the ends of the CDR3 on it are uncertain; the CDR3 is the one TCRdb lists. CDR3 amino acids: CASSFAQGADEEYF. The rearrangement links TRBV12-3 or TRBV12-4 to TRBJ2-7; the D call of TRBD1 is as the table states it, not checked on the DNA. The CDR3 is 14 residues long, counting both termini.